One and the same sample provided the 6 T cell receptor beta chains below, sequenced in a study of PD-L1 blockade in urothelial cancer. The repertoire was sequenced with immunoSEQ multiplex PCR; TCRdb's copy has only in-frame clones and lacks some. The sample has about 56,000 clones, 65% to 90% seen once. Noted time point: pretreatment peripheral blood. The starting material was PBMCs, obtained around atezolizumab (anti-PD-L1) treatment. The receptors come from a man aged 65 to 79 with urothelial cancer.

The CDR3 loop is CSVEDPEGIYEQYF. CDR3 bases: TGCAGCGTTGAAGATCCGGAGGGGATCTACGAGCAGTACTTC. The chain combines TRBV29-1 with TRBJ2-7; possibly TRBD2 for D (6 bases). The CDR3 is 14 residues long. Trimming took 0 bases from V and 3 from J, leaving 12 bases between them. CDR1 and CDR2 from the germline V gene are SQVTM and ANQGSEA.

This clone has more than one count but fewer than ten. This sequence joins TRBV6-1 and TRBJ2-7; D not certain. Germline CDR1 reads MNHNS; CDR2 reads SASEGT. This CDR3 is 14 amino acids long. Trimming stripped 2 bases from V and 0 bases from J, with 8 bases between. The CDR3 sequence: CASSEQVPSYEQYF. The CDR3 DNA is TGTGCCAGCAGTGAACAGGTCCCCTCCTACGAGCAGTACTTC.

V usage is TRBV5-1 and J usage is TRBJ2-2, with TRBD2 identical over 12 bases. V lost 3 bases, J lost 5 bases, and 14 bases stayed unmatched. Germline V gene sequence: CDR1 SGHRS, CDR2 YFSETQ. The CDR3 covers 19 residues. The CDR3 reads CASSSRASGRARRTGELFF. CDR3 in DNA: TGCGCCAGCAGCTCGCGGGCTAGCGGGAGGGCCAGGAGGACCGGGGAGCTGTTTTTT.

The V and J genes are TRBV7-9 and TRBJ1-2; no clear D. This CDR3 region has 15 residues. Trimming took 5 bases from V and 1 from J, leaving 14 bases between them. The germline gives CDR1 SEHNR, CDR2 FQNEAQ (reference sequence). The CDR3 nucleotides read TGTGCCAGCAGCCCAGAGAGAACTAGTAACTATGGCTACACCTTC. This sequence encodes CASSPERTSNYGYTF.

With regard to this clone: An end of the junction does not agree with germline; a read error may underlie this. J is TRBJ1-4 and V is TRBV28; perhaps TRBD1 as D (5 bases). Germline CDR1 and CDR2: MDHEN and SYDVKM. The length of the CDR3 is 13 residues. The CDR3 DNA follows: TGTGCCAGCAGTGCCGGGACTAGTGAAAAACTGTTTTTT. Translation: CASSAGTSEKLFF.

V usage is TRBV28 and J usage is TRBJ2-1, with 9 bases that match TRBD2. Germline trimming cut 7 bases from V and 3 bases from J; bases unmatched to any gene: 4. This CDR3 region has 14 residues. Germline V gene sequence: CDR1 MDHEN, CDR2 SYDVKM. The CDR3 DNA is TGTGCCAGCAAAGGACTAGCGATCTACAATGAGCAGTTCTTC. Translating gives CASKGLAIYNEQFF. The variable domain in full, with the rest retrieved from reference TRBV28 and TRBJ2-1, is DVKVTQSSRYLVKRTGEKVFLECVQDMDHENMFWYRQDPGLGLRLIYFSYDVKMKEKGDIPEGYSVSREKKERFSLILESASTNQTSMYLCASKGLAIYNEQFFGPGTRLTVL.